This T cell receptor beta chain was found in a study of blood T cell repertoires in COVID-19. Study background: T cells, B-cell-depleted T cells, or PBMCs provided the cDNA or gDNA that served as material.

Libraries were prepared by immunoSEQ multiplex PCR; TCRdb keeps only in-frame clonotypes and omits some of them. The sample carries about 360,000 clones, more than 65% recorded once. This CDR3 region has 15 residues. Germline CDR1 reads SGHAT; CDR2 reads FQNNGV. The J segment lost 0 bases and the V segment lost 3 bases, leaving 1 base of the junction unmatched. This TCR derives from a human donor with acute or convalescent COVID-19. The donor label of this sample is uncertain. The sequenced material came from peripheral blood. The V gene is TRBV11-2, the J gene TRBJ2-1, with 8 bases identical to TRBD2. CDR3: CASSFTSGSYNEQFF. CDR3 DNA sequence: TGTGCCAGCAGCTTTACTAGCGGCTCCTACAATGAGCAGTTCTTC.